The subject of this entry is one T cell receptor beta chain. The target antigen is unknown. This sample is part of a study of cytotoxic CD8 clonotypes in ibrutinib-treated CLL. Overall study results and limits: Sustained-remission and progressing patients' sampling times differed.

Clones were read by immunoSEQ multiplex PCR, and TCRdb kept only the in-frame ones, dropping some. This repertoire shows fewer than 150,000 clones, about 85% found once; its top ten account for 3% to 4%. The source material was PBMCs, sampled after 24 months of ibrutinib treatment. The TCR comes from a human donor with chronic lymphocytic leukemia.

The DNA of the CDR3 is TGTGCCAGCAGCCCCACCTGGTCCTACAATGAGCAGTTCTTC. Its protein product is CASSPTWSYNEQFF. The chain couples TRBV5-8 to TRBJ2-1; D gene unclear. Per germline, CDR1 SGHTS and CDR2 YDEGEE. The CDR3 contains 14 residues. The V end lost 4 bases, the J end lost 1 base, and 9 bases lay between the germline ends.